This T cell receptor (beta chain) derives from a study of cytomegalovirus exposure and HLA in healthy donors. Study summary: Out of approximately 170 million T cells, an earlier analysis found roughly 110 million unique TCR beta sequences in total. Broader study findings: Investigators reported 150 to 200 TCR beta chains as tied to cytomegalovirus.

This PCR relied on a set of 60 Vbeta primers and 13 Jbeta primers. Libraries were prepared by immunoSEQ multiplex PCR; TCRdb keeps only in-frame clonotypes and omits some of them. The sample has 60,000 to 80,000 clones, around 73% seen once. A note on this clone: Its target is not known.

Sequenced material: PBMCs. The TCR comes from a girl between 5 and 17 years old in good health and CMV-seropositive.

CDR3 bases: TGTGCCAGCAGCCCAGACAGGGTCGAGGGAAAACTGTTTTTT. The encoded protein is CASSPDRVEGKLFF. This chain joins TRBV7-8 and TRBJ1-4, with TRBD1 identical over 7 bases. The CDR3 is 14 residues long. Losses at the gene ends were 5 bases for V and 10 bases for J; bases not matched to a gene: 10. Germline assignment: CDR1 SGHVS and CDR2 FQNEAQ.